This TCR beta chain is from a study of Ad26.COV2.S vaccination and SARS-CoV-2 variants (dated by TCRdb to about 2021). With regard to the full study: Vaccine-arm donors were drawn from COV1001, a multicentre, randomized, double-blind, placebo-controlled phase I-IIa trial of Ad26.COV2.S in healthy adults. Dosing of Ad26.COV2.S was intramuscular, at either 5x10^10 or 1x10^11 viral particles, delivered as one shot or as two shots spaced 56 days apart. TCRbeta repertoire sequencing was used to assess the specificity and breadth of SARS-CoV-2-reactive T cell receptors after Ad26.COV2.S vaccination. The TCR-sequenced set comprised approximately 32 samples: some 19 Ad26.COV2.S vaccine recipients, 5 placebo recipients and 8 SARS-CoV-2 convalescent individuals. Trial participants were randomized into five groups of five, in which low-dose or high-dose Ad26.COV2.S was given once or twice, or placebo was given on both occasions. Throughout the experiments and outcome assessment, investigators stayed blinded to trial group allocation. The full study reports these points: The authors noted that the TCR breadth and depth analyses may have underestimated total T cell responses. Substantial breadth of spike-specific CD8+ and CD4+ T cell responses was reported after vaccination. Vaccine and placebo recipients had comparable non-spike TCR breadth, which fits with the vaccine containing only spike. The study was not powered for comparison of responses between vaccine doses or regimens. Spike-specific TCR breadth was higher in Ad26.COV2.S recipients than in placebo recipients (P = 0.0014).

In the case of this clone: What this receptor recognizes is not known. The record has no base qualities; no much larger clone is one base away.

The immunoSEQ Assay was used to sequence TCRbeta CDR3 regions. After extraction, genomic DNA underwent amplification by bias-controlled multiplex PCR, followed by high-throughput sequencing. Regarding the original processing steps: Collapsing and filtering of sequences were performed to quantify the absolute abundance of each unique TCRbeta CDR3 region. T cell fraction was estimated by normalization of TCRbeta template counts to usable DNA, with usable DNA being measured through amplification of reference genes present in all nucleated cells. Repertoire TCRs were annotated as SARS-CoV-2-specific when V gene, CDR3 amino acid sequence and J gene were exactly matched to a known reactive TCR set. MIRA supplied the reference SARS-CoV-2 TCR set, which was filtered for enrichment in COVID-19-positive ImmuneCODE repertoires so that public or cross-reactive TCRs were removed. Using the MIRA antigens, annotated TCRs were further analysed by specific ORF or by position within an ORF. Breadth was defined as the number of annotated unique rearrangements divided by the total number of unique productive rearrangements, and depth was defined as the summed frequency of the annotated unique rearrangements. Two-sided Wilcoxon rank-sum tests were applied when comparing TCR breadth between groups. Here the immuneACCESS table is served through TCRdb, limited to in-frame sequences with V and J called. Missing clones are a known gap in these copies; in checked studies unresolved V genes cover under half, and the rest lacks a known reason. V and J calls and clone size are those listed in that table; D and trimming were worked out from the DNA. Recorded for this sample are about 680,000 clones; more than 70% of them occurred a single time. The top ten constitute approximately 1.5% of the sample.

Reading the label with the study, this specimen's treatment or condition is: roughly 19 received Ad26.COV2.S at low or high dose, single or two shots; five or six received placebo; per-sample allocation not given. For vaccine and placebo recipients, the sequenced repertoires came from samples collected on day 63 after the first injection. Cohort 1b enrolled fewer than 30 adults aged 18-55 years at a single site in Boston, USA, between 29 July and 7 August 2020. Ad26.COV2.S was a replication-incompetent adenovirus type 26 vector expressing a prefusion-stabilized SARS-CoV-2 spike protein from the original Wuhan strain. Sample: peripheral blood, taken in a trial of Ad26.COV2.S vaccine versus placebo. The source of this sequence is a person between 18 and 59 years old who received the Ad26.COV2.S COVID-19 vaccine or a placebo.

The DNA sequence reads TGTGCCAGCAGCACGCCGCAGGCCGGGGAGCTGTTTTTT. Its product reads: CASSTPQAGELFF. The chain uses TRBV7-9 and TRBJ2-2; there is no confident call for the D gene. Reading from cysteine to phenylalanine, the CDR3 counts 13 amino acids. The read is trimmed to its CDR3 DNA, 39 bases read in frame from base 1. The germline V gene (reference sequence) supplies CDR1 SEHNR and CDR2 FQNEAQ. V is cut by 5 bases and J by 6 bases, and the space between the germline ends is 10 bases. Joined to the reference TRBV7-9 and TRBJ2-2 proteins, this CDR3 gives the full variable domain: DTGVSQNPRHKITKRGQNVTFRCDPISEHNRLYWYRQTLGQGPEFLTYFQNEAQLEKSRLLSDRFSAERPKGSFSTLEIQRTEQGDSAMYLCASSTPQAGELFFGEGSRLTVL.